One sample yielded the 9 T cell receptor beta chains listed below, sequenced in a study of T cells after posttransplantation cyclophosphamide. Control samples came 1 year after myeloablative marrow transplants with methotrexate plus calcineurin inhibitor. Only in-frame clones appear in the TCRdb table, and some are missing; sequencing was by immunoSEQ multiplex PCR. The sample carries approximately 9,300 clones, more than 80% recorded once. The specimen was PBMCs, collected about 450 days after allogeneic stem cell transplant with calcineurin inhibitor and methotrexate. The receptor set was obtained from a male patient aged 50 or older who received an allogeneic stem cell transplant from an unrelated donor, was CMV-positive, and had chronic GVHD only. A share of the T cells may be of graft donor origin.

This clone was seen only a few times. This chain connects TRBV10-3 to TRBJ2-7, with D possibly being TRBD2 (6 bases). Germline lookup yields CDR1 ENHRY and CDR2 SYGVKD. Deletions cut 6 bases from V and 1 base from J, with 16 bases between. This CDR3 has 15 residues. The CDR3 sequence: CAIRGGPVTSYEQYF. CDR3 DNA: TGTGCCATCAGGGGGGGTCCGGTCACTTCCTACGAGCAGTACTTC.

V usage is TRBV12-5 and J usage is TRBJ2-2; no clear D gene. In germline, CDR1 is LGHNT, CDR2 FRNRAP. V lost 0 bases to trimming and J lost 2 bases, with 16 bases between them. The CDR3 loop spans 18 amino acids. For the CDR3, the DNA is TGTGCTAGTGGTTTGGTACCTGGAGAGTCGTCCAACACCGGGGAGCTGTTTTTT. This translates into CASGLVPGESSNTGELFF.

V and J are TRBV28 and TRBJ2-4; TRBD2 matches 7 bases. The germline CDR1 and CDR2 sequences are MDHEN and SYDVKM. After removal of 7 bases from V and 0 bases from J, the junction contained 9 bases not matched to a gene. The CDR3 has 16 residues. CDR3 DNA sequence: TGTGCCAGCACTATTAGCGGGTCCTCAGCCAAAAACATTCAGTACTTC. It specifies CASTISGSSAKNIQYF.

The V call is TRBV7-2, the J call TRBJ1-4; possible D gene TRBD1, 6 bases. CDR3 length: 14 residues. Germline lookup yields CDR1 SGHTA and CDR2 FQGNSA. V shed 7 bases and J shed 5 bases, with 14 bases lying between them. The CDR3: CASTGAGQNEKLFF. The CDR3 region has the DNA TGTGCCAGCACGGGCGCAGGACAGAATGAAAAACTGTTTTTT.

The genes are TRBV7-9 and TRBJ1-1; unclear D gene. The V end was cut by 1 base, the J end by 0 bases, with 6 bases between. Per the germline V gene, CDR1 is SEHNR and CDR2 is FQNEAQ (reference sequence). This CDR3 is 14 amino acids long. This chain's CDR3 is CASSLVTVNTEAFF. The CDR3 DNA follows: TGTGCCAGCAGCTTAGTCACGGTGAACACTGAAGCTTTCTTT.

This chain connects TRBV5-4 to TRBJ2-5; D unclear. CDR1 is SGHNT, CDR2 YYREEE, per germline (reference sequence). The germline V and J ends were trimmed by 2 bases and 4 bases, with 3 bases remaining between them. The CDR3 is 11 amino acids. In DNA form, the CDR3 reads TGTGCCAGCAGCTTTCGAGAGACCCAGTACTTC. Translation gives CASSFRETQYF.

The chain is built from TRBV9 and TRBJ1-6, with D hard to call. The V end lost 5 bases, the J end lost 0 bases, and 21 bases lay between the germline ends. In germline, CDR1 is SGDLS, CDR2 YYNGEE. The CDR3 is 19 residues long. For the CDR3, the DNA is TGTGCCAGCAGTCTCGAGCGACCGAACCGTCTCTCCTATAATTCACCCCTCCACTTT. Its protein is CASSLERPNRLSYNSPLHF.

J is TRBJ2-7 and V is TRBV5-1; 8 bases agree with TRBD1. From germline, CDR1 is SGHRS and CDR2 YFSETQ. After removal of 0 bases from V and 3 bases from J, the junction contained 2 bases not matched to a gene. This CDR3 contains 14 residues. CDR3 DNA: TGCGCCAGCAGCTTGGGGGACAGGATCTACGAGCAGTACTTC. It specifies CASSLGDRIYEQYF.

This chain connects TRBV7-9 to TRBJ2-6; TRBD1 aligns across 7 bases. After removal of 5 bases from V and 0 bases from J, the junction contained 4 bases not matched to a gene. The CDR3 is 16 amino acids. Germline CDR1 and CDR2: SEHNR and FQNEAQ (reference sequence). CDR3 protein: CASSPTGYSGANVLTF. CDR3 nucleotides: TGTGCCAGCAGCCCGACAGGGTACTCTGGGGCCAACGTCCTGACTTTC.